The 30 T cell receptor beta chains below come from one sample, sequenced in a study of long-term antiretroviral therapy in people with HIV. The assay, immunoSEQ v3.0, was run at survey level. Clones were sequenced by immunoSEQ multiplex PCR, and TCRdb holds only the in-frame ones, with some missing. This sample has 15,000 to 20,000 clones, with roughly 94% found just once. Here the sequenced sample was unsorted PBMCs, taken approximately 6.4 years after starting antiretroviral therapy. The receptors shown here come from a woman between 50 and 59 years old with HIV.

This chain connects TRBV6-1 to TRBJ2-7, with D perhaps matching TRBD2 (6 bases). CDR1 MNHNS and CDR2 SASEGT come from the germline V gene. Trimming stripped 2 bases from V and 2 bases from J, with 13 bases between. The CDR3 loop spans 15 amino acids. This CDR3 is CASSEIVAGPYEQYF. The CDR3 nucleotides read TGTGCCAGCAGTGAAATAGTGGCGGGACCCTACGAGCAGTACTTC.

This chain joins TRBV6-6 and TRBJ1-5, with D perhaps TRBD1 (5 bases). Trimming took 4 bases from V and 5 from J, leaving 15 bases between them. This CDR3 is 15 amino acids long. Germline CDR1 reads MNHNY; CDR2 reads SVGAGI (reference sequence). Written as DNA, the CDR3 is TGTGCCAGCAGTTTGAGTGTAGAGGGGCATCAGCCCCAGCATTTT. Translated: CASSLSVEGHQPQHF.

CDR3 nucleotide sequence: TGTGCCAGCAGCTTACCAGCGGGAGGGCGGTCTGGGGCCAACGTCCTGACTTTC. Protein sequence: CASSLPAGGRSGANVLTF. The chain joins TRBV7-9 to TRBJ2-6; 10 bases fit TRBD2. This CDR3 has 18 residues. Germline CDR1 and CDR2: SEHNR and FQNEAQ (reference sequence). V was pared by 2 bases and J by 1 base, with 5 bases of the junction left unmatched.

The chain has TRBV27 and TRBJ2-3; the match to TRBD1 covers 10 bases. Losses at the gene ends were 6 bases for V and 7 bases for J; bases not matched to a gene: 16. Germline assignment: CDR1 MNHEY and CDR2 SMNVEV (reference sequence). The CDR3 is 17 residues long. The CDR3 spells CASSRATGTGEVNTQYF. In DNA, the CDR3 is TGTGCCAGCAGCAGAGCAACCGGGACAGGGGAGGTAAATACGCAGTATTTT.

This chain joins TRBV27 and TRBJ2-5; TRBD1 matches at 8 bases. With 6 bases clipped from V and 11 bases from J, the junction kept 20 bases outside the gene matches. The CDR3 loop spans 16 amino acids. Germline V CDR1 and CDR2: MNHEY, SMNVEV (reference sequence). The CDR3 DNA reads TGTGCCAGCAGGGGGGCCCACGGACAGGGCATATCAGGGCAGTACTTC. It yields the protein CASRGAHGQGISGQYF.

This rearrangement joins TRBV7-2 to TRBJ2-7; 8 bases agree with TRBD2. The ends lost 5 bases at V and 0 bases at J; junction bases unmatched: 9. Germline assignment: CDR1 SGHTA and CDR2 FQGNSA. The CDR3 loop spans 16 amino acids. DNA of the CDR3: TGTGCCAGCAGCCTCTCGGCACTAGCGGACTCCTACGAGCAGTACTTC. This codes for CASSLSALADSYEQYF.

This rearrangement joins TRBV7-2 to TRBJ2-2; a weak D match, TRBD1 (6 bases). The CDR3 is 16 residues long. Germline values: CDR1 SGHTA, CDR2 FQGNSA. Trimming removed 5 bases at V and 3 bases at J, with 16 bases between. The CDR3 region has the DNA TGTGCCAGCAGCCAAGGATACAGGGTGGACACCGGGGAGCTGTTTTTT. It specifies CASSQGYRVDTGELFF.

The chain employs TRBV2 and TRBJ2-1; 7 positions match TRBD1. The V segment lost 6 bases and the J segment 0 bases; nucleotides outside the gene matches: 11. Germline V lookup: CDR1 SNHLY, CDR2 FYNNEI. The CDR3 is 17 residues long. CDR3 bases: TGTGCCAGCAGCTCGGACAGGCGGGTATTCTCCTACAATGAGCAGTTCTTC. It codes for CASSSDRRVFSYNEQFF.

The rearrangement joins TRBV7-2 to TRBJ2-7, with D maybe TRBD2 (5 bases). The germline gives CDR1 SGHTA, CDR2 FQGNSA. Trimming removed 2 bases at V and 1 base at J, with 15 bases between. The CDR3 contains 16 residues. CDR3 sequence: CASSLRYPGGSYEQYF. In nucleotides, the CDR3 is TGTGCCAGCAGCTTACGGTATCCCGGCGGGTCCTACGAGCAGTACTTC. The complete variable domain, with remaining parts taken from reference TRBV7-2 and TRBJ2-7, reads GAGVSQSPSNKVTEKGKDVELRCDPISGHTALYWYRQSLGQGLEFLIYFQGNSAPDKSGLPSDRFSAERTGGSVSTLTIQRTQQEDSAVYLCASSLRYPGGSYEQYFGPGTRLTVT.

This chain uses TRBV9 with TRBJ1-1; 9 bases are shared with TRBD1. V lost 0 bases and J lost 2; bases outside the gene matches: 5. This CDR3 contains 16 residues. CDR1 is SGDLS, CDR2 YYNGEE, per germline. The CDR3 DNA follows: TGTGCCAGCAGCGTAGGACGGGACAGGGTCAACACTGAAGCTTTCTTT. Translation gives CASSVGRDRVNTEAFF.

The genes are TRBV19 and TRBJ2-3; D is possibly TRBD1 (7 bases). V lost 5 bases and J 2 bases, leaving 14 bases between the germline ends. Looked up from germline, CDR1 is LNHDA and CDR2 is SQIVND (reference sequence). The CDR3 is 15 residues long. In DNA, the CDR3 is TGTGCCAGTAGTCCCAGGGGGACTTCCACAGATACGCAGTATTTT. It codes for CASSPRGTSTDTQYF.

The chain employs TRBV29-1 and TRBJ1-1; D may be TRBD1 (6 bases). The CDR3 is 12 residues long. Germline CDR1 SQVTM, CDR2 ANQGSEA. The CDR3 reads CSYRVLNTEAFF. The CDR3 DNA follows: TGCAGTTACAGGGTCCTGAACACTGAAGCTTTCTTT.

The chain couples TRBV5-1 to TRBJ2-1, with 7 positions matching TRBD2. V lost 0 bases, J lost 3 bases, and 3 bases stayed unmatched. CDR3 length: 15 residues. Germline CDR1 reads SGHRS; CDR2 reads YFSETQ. CDR3 nucleotide sequence: TGCGCCAGCAGCTTGGTGGGGACTATCTACAATGAGCAGTTCTTC. Its protein is CASSLVGTIYNEQFF.

The genes are TRBV7-8 and TRBJ2-1; 13 bases fit TRBD2. The CDR3 has 18 residues. With 2 bases clipped from V and 6 bases from J, the junction kept 10 bases outside the gene matches. In germline, CDR1 is SGHVS, CDR2 FQNEAQ. CDR3: CASSLLGLAGVGSNEQFF. As DNA, the CDR3 is TGTGCCAGCAGCTTACTTGGACTAGCGGGAGTCGGGAGCAATGAGCAGTTCTTC.

The V and J genes are TRBV6-4 and TRBJ2-7; 8 nucleotides line up with TRBD1. CDR1 is MRHNA, CDR2 SNTAGT, per germline. The junction had 3 bases not matched to a gene; V was cut back by 7 bases and J by 4 bases. This CDR3 is 12 amino acids long. CDR3 amino acids: CASTDREYEQYF. CDR3 sequence (DNA): TGTGCCAGCACGGACAGGGAGTACGAGCAGTACTTC.

The gene calls are TRBV20-1 and TRBJ2-7; D is undetermined. Trimming left V 5 bases short and J 3 bases short, with 5 bases between. CDR3 length: 10 amino acids. Germline V gene lookup returns CDR1 DFQATT and CDR2 SNEGSKA (reference sequence). The CDR3 sequence is CSAGFYEQYF. The DNA of the CDR3 is TGCAGTGCTGGCTTCTACGAGCAGTACTTC.

V gene TRBV7-5 combines with J gene TRBJ1-5. TRBV7-5 is a pseudogene. The CDR3 contains 11 residues. CDR3 in amino acids: CVRSLGRPQHF. The CDR3 DNA reads TGTGTCAGAAGCTTAGGGAGACCCCAGCATTTT.

The chain employs TRBV19 and TRBJ2-7; TRBD1 matches at 8 bases. J was trimmed by 5 bases and V by 7 bases; bases with no gene match: 7. Germline loops: CDR1 LNHDA, CDR2 SQIVND (reference sequence). The CDR3 extends over 13 amino acids. For the CDR3, the DNA is TGTGCCAGTACGGGCAGGGGGCAGGACGAGCAGTACTTC. Protein: CASTGRGQDEQYF.

This clone was found a few times. J is TRBJ2-3 and V is TRBV29-1, with D possibly being TRBD1 (6 bases). Trimming pared 0 bases from V and 0 bases from J, leaving 10 bases between. The CDR3 consists of 15 residues. Per the germline V gene, CDR1 is SQVTM and CDR2 is ANQGSEA. The CDR3 sequence is CSVEEQGHSTDTQYF. The CDR3, as DNA: TGCAGCGTTGAAGAACAGGGCCATAGCACAGATACGCAGTATTTT.

The rearrangement uses TRBV5-6 and TRBJ2-2, with unresolved D. Trimming removed 0 bases at V and 8 bases at J, with 5 bases between. This CDR3 is built from 12 residues. Germline loops: CDR1 SGHDT, CDR2 YYEEEE. This CDR3 is CASSLGQGELFF. CDR3 DNA: TGTGCCAGCAGCTTGGGACAAGGGGAGCTGTTTTTT.

A single count supports this clone. The chain links TRBV4-2 to TRBJ2-2; TRBD2 aligns across 7 bases. V lost 0 bases and J lost 2; bases outside the gene matches: 9. Germline V gives CDR1 LGHNA, CDR2 YNFKEQ. The CDR3 covers 18 residues. The CDR3 reads CASSQEGRERTNTGELFF. CDR3 nucleotide sequence: TGTGCCAGCAGCCAAGAGGGGAGGGAACGCACTAACACCGGGGAGCTGTTTTTT.

CDR3 DNA sequence: TGTGCCAGCAGTTTGCCCGGGACAGTCCTTTCTGGGGCCAACGTCCTGACTTTC. Protein product: CASSLPGTVLSGANVLTF. The V call is TRBV28, the J call TRBJ2-6; the match to TRBD1 covers 7 bases. This CDR3 contains 18 residues. Germline V gene data show CDR1 as MDHEN and CDR2 as SYDVKM. V trimming: 3 bases; J trimming: 1 base; junction bases outside the gene matches: 9.

J is TRBJ2-2 and V is TRBV5-1; D is undetermined. The CDR3 consists of 13 residues. From germline, CDR1 is SGHRS and CDR2 YFSETQ. V lost 4 bases and J 6 bases, leaving 10 bases between the germline ends. CDR3 DNA: TGCGCCAGCAGCCCCTTCGAGCCCGGGGAGCTGTTTTTT. This codes for CASSPFEPGELFF. The full variable domain, rest sourced from reference TRBV5-1 and TRBJ2-2, is KAGVTQTPRYLIKTRGQQVTLSCSPISGHRSVSWYQQTPGQGLQFLFEYFSETQRNKGNFPGRFSGRQFSNSRSEMNVSTLELGDSALYLCASSPFEPGELFFGEGSRLTVL.

The chain joins TRBV11-1 to TRBJ1-4; tentative D call: TRBD1 (6 bases). The V end lost 5 bases, the J end lost 10 bases, and 17 bases lay between the germline ends. Germline V gives CDR1 SGHAT, CDR2 FQDESV (reference sequence). This CDR3 is built from 14 residues. The CDR3 nucleotides read TGTGCCAGCAGCCTATCGGGGGCAGCTAGAAAACTGTTTTTT. Residues: CASSLSGAARKLFF.

The chain links TRBV7-2 to TRBJ1-2; no reliable D call. The V end was cut by 2 bases, the J end by 0 bases, with 7 bases between. This CDR3 is built from 14 residues. Germline lookup yields CDR1 SGHTA and CDR2 FQGNSA. The CDR3, as DNA: TGTGCCAGCAGCTTACTTGGCTCTAACTATGGCTACACCTTC. Translated: CASSLLGSNYGYTF.

V usage is TRBV5-6 and J usage is TRBJ2-7; D might be TRBD2 (6 bases). The V end was cut by 4 bases, the J end by 7 bases, with 15 bases between. From germline, CDR1 is SGHDT and CDR2 YYEEEE. This CDR3 has 13 amino acids. The CDR3 bases are TGTGCCAGCAGCCTCGGAGGGCCGCGGGAGCAGTACTTC. As protein: CASSLGGPREQYF.

Here the CDR3 DNA reads TGTGCCAGCAGTTACACCGTTACAGGGGTATCCTACGAGCAGTACTTC. It specifies CASSYTVTGVSYEQYF. This chain uses TRBV6-5 with TRBJ2-7, with TRBD1 identical over 7 bases. The V gene's germline CDR1 is MNHEY and CDR2 SVGAGI. Unmatched junction bases numbered 8, after V lost 2 bases and J lost 1 base. This CDR3 spans 16 amino acids.

This clone was seen once. The chain links TRBV7-8 to TRBJ2-7, with 8 positions matching TRBD2. Looked up from germline, CDR1 is SGHVS and CDR2 is FQNEAQ. Trimming removed 5 bases from V and 3 bases from J; junction bases left unmatched: 15. There are 17 residues in the CDR3. CDR3 in DNA: TGTGCCAGCAGCACCAGACTAGCGCGAGGGAGTCTCTACGAGCAGTACTTC. Its translation: CASSTRLARGSLYEQYF. The full variable domain, in which reference TRBV7-8 and TRBJ2-7 provide the parts outside the CDR3, is GAGVSQSPRYKVAKRGQDVALRCDPISGHVSLFWYQQALGQGPEFLTYFQNEAQLDKSGLPSDRFFAERPEGSVSTLKIQRTQQEDSAVYLCASSTRLARGSLYEQYFGPGTRLTVT.

The rearrangement uses TRBV4-3 and TRBJ2-3, with D unclear. The V gene lost 1 base and the J gene lost 6 bases, with 11 bases spanning the gap. In germline, CDR1 is LGHNA, CDR2 YSLEER. This CDR3 contains 14 residues. The CDR3 spells CASSQVIVSDTQYF. The CDR3, as DNA: TGCGCCAGCAGCCAAGTTATAGTTTCTGATACGCAGTATTTT.

This clone has a single count. The J gene is TRBJ2-3, the V gene TRBV7-9, with 8 bases aligning to TRBD2. Germline lookup yields CDR1 SEHNR and CDR2 FQNEAQ (reference sequence). V lost 6 bases, J lost 2 bases, and 7 bases stayed unmatched. This CDR3 is built from 15 residues. The CDR3 protein is CASSSTSGLTDTQYF. CDR3 coding DNA: TGTGCCAGCAGTTCCACTAGCGGACTCACAGATACGCAGTATTTT.